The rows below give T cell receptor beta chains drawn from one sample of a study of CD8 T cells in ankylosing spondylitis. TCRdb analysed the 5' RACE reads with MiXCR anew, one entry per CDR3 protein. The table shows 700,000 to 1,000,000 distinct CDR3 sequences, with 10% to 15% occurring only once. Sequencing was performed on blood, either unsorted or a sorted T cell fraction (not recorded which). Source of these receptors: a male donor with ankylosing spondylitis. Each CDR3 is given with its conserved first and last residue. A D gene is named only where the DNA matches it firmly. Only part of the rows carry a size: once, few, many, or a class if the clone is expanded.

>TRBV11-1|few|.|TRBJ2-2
CASSLAQGSNTGELFF
TGTGCCAGCAGCTTAGCACAGGGATCGAACACCGGGGAGCTGTTTTTT
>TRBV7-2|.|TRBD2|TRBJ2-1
CASSSVRLAGGRDEQFF
TGTGCCAGCAGCTCTGTCAGGCTAGCGGGAGGTAGGGATGAGCAGTTCTTC
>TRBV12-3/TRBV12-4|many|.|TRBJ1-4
CASSLGREKLFF
TGTGCCAGCAGTCTAGGACGCGAAAAACTGTTTTTT
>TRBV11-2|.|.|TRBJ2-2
CASSLAVGTWGAGELFF
TGTGCCAGCAGCTTAGCTGTAGGGACCTGGGGCGCCGGGGAGCTGTTTTTT
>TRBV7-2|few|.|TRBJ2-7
CASSVRNFLMYEQYF
TGTGCCAGCAGCGTAAGAAACTTCCTAATGTACGAGCAGTACTTC
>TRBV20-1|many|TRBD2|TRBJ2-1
CSAPEPSGRAFYNEQFF
TGCAGTGCTCCAGAGCCTAGCGGTCGCGCTTTCTACAATGAGCAGTTCTTC
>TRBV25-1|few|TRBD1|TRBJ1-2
CASSESPTGVYGYTF
TGTGCCAGCAGTGAATCCCCTACAGGGGTCTATGGCTACACCTTC
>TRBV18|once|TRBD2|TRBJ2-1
CASSPLAGVFNEQFF
TGTGCCAGCTCACCCCTAGCGGGGGTGTTTAATGAGCAGTTCTTC
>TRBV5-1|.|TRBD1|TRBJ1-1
CASSPQTGPNGAFF
TGCGCCAGCAGCCCACAGACAGGGCCAAACGGAGCTTTCTTT
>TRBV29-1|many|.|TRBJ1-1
CSGMVEPTNTEAFF
TGCAGCGGCATGGTCGAGCCTACGAACACTGAAGCTTTCTTT
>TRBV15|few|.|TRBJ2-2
CATSRAAYTGELFF
TGTGCCACCAGCAGAGCGGCCTACACCGGGGAGCTGTTTTTT
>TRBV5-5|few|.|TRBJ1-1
CASSWGVGTEAFF
TGTGCCAGCAGCTGGGGGGTCGGGACTGAAGCTTTCTTT
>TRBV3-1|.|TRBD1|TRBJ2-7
CASSQGWDRVKEQYF
TGTGCCAGCAGCCAAGGGTGGGACAGGGTGAAGGAGCAGTACTTC
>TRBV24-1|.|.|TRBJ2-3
CATSDPRRGDTQYF
TGTGCCACCAGTGACCCAAGGAGGGGAGATACGCAGTATTTT
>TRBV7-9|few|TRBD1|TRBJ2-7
CASSLGRGLPSHEQYF
TGTGCCAGCAGCTTAGGCAGGGGGCTCCCCTCCCACGAGCAGTACTTC
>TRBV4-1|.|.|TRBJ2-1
CASRPGTLTGGEQFF
TGCGCCAGCAGGCCAGGAACCCTAACTGGCGGTGAGCAGTTCTTC
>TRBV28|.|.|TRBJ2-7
CASSFYGTYEQYF
TGTGCCAGCAGTTTCTACGGGACCTACGAGCAGTACTTC
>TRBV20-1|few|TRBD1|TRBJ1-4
CSAGNRQGPNEKLFF
TGCAGTGCTGGAAACCGACAGGGGCCTAATGAAAAACTGTTTTTT
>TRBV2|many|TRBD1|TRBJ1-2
CASNLGQPAGGYTF
TGTGCCAGCAATCTGGGACAGCCCGCCGGGGGCTACACCTTC
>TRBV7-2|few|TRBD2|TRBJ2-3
CASSFTSGTPGDTQYF
TGTGCCAGCAGCTTCACTAGCGGGACCCCAGGGGATACGCAGTATTTT
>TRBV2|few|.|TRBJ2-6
CASSSSGAGANVLTF
TGTGCCAGCAGTAGTAGTGGTGCTGGGGCCAACGTCCTGACTTTC
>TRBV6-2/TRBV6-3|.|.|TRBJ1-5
CASSGAWAGLNQPQHF
TGTGCCAGCAGCGGGGCTTGGGCGGGACTTAATCAGCCCCAGCATTTT
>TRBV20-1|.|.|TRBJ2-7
CSARESAREQYF
TGCAGTGCCAGAGAGAGCGCGCGCGAGCAGTACTTC
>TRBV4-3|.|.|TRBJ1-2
CASSQLPFNYGYTF
TGCGCCAGCAGCCAACTACCCTTTAACTATGGCTACACCTTC
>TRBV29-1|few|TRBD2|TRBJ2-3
CSVTSGSLGGTDTQYF
TGCAGCGTAACTAGCGGCTCACTGGGGGGCACAGATACGCAGTATTTT
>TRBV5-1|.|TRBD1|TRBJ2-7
CASSPPRDSGTVGEQYF
TGCGCCAGCAGCCCACCCCGGGACAGCGGTACGGTTGGCGAGCAGTACTTC